This T cell receptor (beta chain) derives from a study of blood T cell repertoires in COVID-19. Repertoires were generated with immunoSEQ multiplex PCR, while TCRdb's copy carries only in-frame clones and drops some. The repertoire consists of roughly 200,000 clones, with 80% to 90% occurring once and the leading ten covering less than 20%. The length of the CDR3 is 14 residues. V was shortened by 3 bases and J by 5 bases, with 14 bases between the two germline ends. Germline V CDR1 and CDR2: SGHNT, YYREEE (reference sequence). The sample consisted of peripheral blood. The TCR sequence derives from a human donor in a cohort sampled during active COVID-19. The gene calls are TRBV5-4 and TRBJ2-5, with unresolved D. The CDR3 sequence is CASSSPGRYETQYF. CDR3 nucleotides: TGTGCCAGCAGCTCGCCGGGTAGATACGAGACCCAGTACTTC.